The entry that follows covers one T cell receptor beta chain sequence. The source of the sample is a study of blood T cell repertoires in COVID-19. Study-level background: Acute-phase and convalescent COVID-19 samples originated in the United States, Italy and Spain. PBMCs, B-cell-depleted T cells, or T cells provided the cDNA or gDNA that made up the material.

Germline lookup yields CDR1 LNHNV and CDR2 YYDKDF (reference sequence). The CDR3 is 14 amino acids. V lost 1 base to trimming and J lost 1 base, with 7 bases between them. In the original analysis: Counts of nucleated cells, estimated from reference gene primer amplification, were obtained. Clones were read by immunoSEQ multiplex PCR, and TCRdb kept only the in-frame ones, dropping some. V and J calls and clone size are those listed in that table; D and trimming were worked out from the DNA. The sample carries under 250,000 clones, approximately 85% recorded once. The sequence derives from an older man with acute or convalescent COVID-19. The rearrangement joins TRBV15 to TRBJ1-1, with D uncertain. The sample taken for sequencing was peripheral blood. CDR3 bases: TGTGCCACCAGCAGAGTCGCAGGGAACACTGAAGCTTTCTTT. It codes for CATSRVAGNTEAFF.